The 21 T cell receptor beta chains given below trace back to one sample, sequenced in a study of CXCR3-negative and CXCR3-positive naive CD8 T cells. The authors made the TRB cDNA libraries by 5' RACE using UMI labels. Reprocessing the 5' RACE reads, TCRdb reports a single entry for every CDR3 protein and omits DNA. Its table lists over 100,000 distinct CDR3 sequences. Sequencing was done on a sample of naive CXCR3- CD8+ T cells from blood. Noted subset: CD45RO-CCR7+CD27+CD95- naive CD8+ T cells lacking CXCR3 (TNR3-). The source of these receptors is a human donor in good health. Some clones in this sample may be carry-over from other donors' samples.

The chain is built from TRBV6-5 and TRBJ2-3. CDR3 length: 17 amino acids. Per the germline V gene, CDR1 is MNHEY and CDR2 is SVGAGI. The CDR3 is CASSYLQGGPSTDTQYF.

This chain connects TRBV7-7 to TRBJ1-5; TCRdb's D call of TRBD1 is untestable without DNA. CDR1 is SSHAT and CDR2 is FNYEAQ in the germline V gene (reference sequence). The CDR3 length is 14 residues. The CDR3 loop reads CASSYRDTNQPQHF.

This sequence joins TRBV5-5 and TRBJ2-7; TCRdb names TRBD1, which stays unverified in the absence of DNA. This CDR3 has 12 amino acids. Looked up from germline, CDR1 is SGHKS and CDR2 is YYEKEE (reference sequence). CDR3 in amino acids: CASSAQVTEQYF.

This chain links TRBV29-1 with TRBJ1-1; TCRdb proposes TRBD1, but this gene call is untestable without DNA. The CDR3 covers 15 residues. Germline V gives CDR1 SQVTM, CDR2 ANQGSEA. The CDR3 reads CSVTGQADSNTEAFF. Looking up the rest from reference TRBV29-1 and TRBJ1-1 gives the full variable domain: SAVISQKPSRDICQRGTSLTIQCQVDSQVTMMFWYRQQPGQSLTLIATANQGSEATYESGFVIDKFPISRPNLTFSTLTVSNMSPEDSSIYLCSVTGQADSNTEAFFGQGTRLTVV.

The gene calls are TRBV29-1 and TRBJ2-2; TCRdb's assignment of TRBD2 cannot be checked, as there is no DNA. The CDR3 covers 13 residues. Germline V CDR1 and CDR2: SQVTM, ANQGSEA. CDR3 sequence: CSVSPVPGGELFF.

V is TRBV7-2 and J is TRBJ2-7. The CDR3 contains 14 residues. Germline loops: CDR1 SGHTA, CDR2 FQGNSA. This CDR3 reads CASSLAALEYEQYF.

The chain couples TRBV28 to TRBJ1-1; lacking DNA, the TRBD1 call made by TCRdb goes unchecked. The V gene's germline CDR1 is MDHEN and CDR2 SYDVKM. CDR3 length: 12 amino acids. CDR3 protein: CASLVGGTEAFF.

This sequence joins TRBV4-3 and TRBJ2-2. Germline V gives CDR1 LGHNA, CDR2 YSLEER. This CDR3 region has 16 residues. The CDR3 sequence is CASSHLIDISTGELFF.

The chain employs TRBV28 and TRBJ1-5. The CDR3 has 13 amino acids. Per the germline V gene, CDR1 is MDHEN and CDR2 is SYDVKM. CDR3 loop: CASSLLLHQPQHF.

The chain couples TRBV7-9 to TRBJ1-2. Per germline, CDR1 SEHNR and CDR2 FQNEAQ (reference sequence). The CDR3 runs 14 residues. CDR3 amino acids: CASSLAPTNYGYTF.

V usage is TRBV29-1 and J usage is TRBJ2-7. CDR3 size: 11 residues. Germline CDR1 SQVTM, CDR2 ANQGSEA. The CDR3: CSVEMGYEQYF.

J is TRBJ2-2 and V is TRBV20-1; as DNA is missing, the TRBD2 call by TCRdb cannot be tested. Germline lookup yields CDR1 DFQATT and CDR2 SNEGSKA (reference sequence). CDR3 length: 15 amino acids. This CDR3 reads CSARALAGVTGELFF.

The rearrangement uses TRBV28 and TRBJ2-2; TCRdb's D call of TRBD2 is untestable without DNA. Germline V gene data show CDR1 as MDHEN and CDR2 as SYDVKM. The CDR3 sequence is 18 residues long. The CDR3 sequence is CASSPLGLAEPNTGELFF.

This chain links TRBV12-3 or TRBV12-4 with TRBJ1-4. The CDR3 is made up of 14 amino acids. The CDR3 is CASSLSSTNEKLFF.

This chain connects TRBV11-2 to TRBJ2-7; the D gene TCRdb calls, TRBD1, cannot be checked with no DNA. This CDR3 is 15 amino acids long. CDR1 and CDR2 (germline): SGHAT, FQNNGV. This CDR3 is CASSLSRGGYYEQYF.

V is TRBV12-3 or TRBV12-4 and J is TRBJ1-1; TCRdb designates TRBD1, a call that cannot be tested without DNA. The CDR3 has 14 amino acids. The CDR3 reads CASSPGSRSTEAFF.

The chain couples TRBV6-5 to TRBJ2-7; the D call of TRBD2 rests on TCRdb alone, since no DNA is present to check it. The CDR3 sequence is 12 residues long. Germline CDR1 and CDR2: MNHEY and SVGAGI. CDR3 residues: CASSSGTGEQYF.

V gene TRBV4-2 combines with J gene TRBJ2-6; TCRdb designates TRBD1, a call that cannot be tested without DNA. Germline V lookup: CDR1 LGHNA, CDR2 YNFKEQ. This CDR3 has 16 amino acids. CDR3 loop: CASSQDRAYGANVLTF.

This chain uses TRBV11-2 with TRBJ2-3. The CDR3 is made up of 15 amino acids. Looked up from germline, CDR1 is SGHAT and CDR2 is FQNNGV. This CDR3 is CASSLESVRTDTQYF.

This rearrangement joins TRBV29-1 to TRBJ2-5; with no DNA, the TCRdb D assignment of TRBD2 cannot be verified. The CDR3 is 14 amino acids. Germline CDR1 reads SQVTM; CDR2 reads ANQGSEA. The CDR3: CSVAGGRVQETQYF.

This chain links TRBV29-1 with TRBJ2-2; there is no DNA to check the TCRdb D call of TRBD2. CDR3 size: 17 residues. The germline V gene encodes CDR1 SQVTM and CDR2 ANQGSEA. Here the CDR3 reads CSVLPPDSPMNTGELFF.